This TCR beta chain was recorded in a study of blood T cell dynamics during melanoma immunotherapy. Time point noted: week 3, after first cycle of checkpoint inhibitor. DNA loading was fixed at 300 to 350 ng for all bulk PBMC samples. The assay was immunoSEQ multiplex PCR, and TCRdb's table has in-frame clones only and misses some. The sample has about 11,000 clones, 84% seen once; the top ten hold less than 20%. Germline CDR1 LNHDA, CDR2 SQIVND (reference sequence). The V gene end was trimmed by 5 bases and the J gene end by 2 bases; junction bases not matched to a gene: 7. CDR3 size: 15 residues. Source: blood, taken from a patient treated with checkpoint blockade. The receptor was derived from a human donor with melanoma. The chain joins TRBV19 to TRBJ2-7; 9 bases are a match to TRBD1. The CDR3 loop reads CASSPTGQGTYEQYF. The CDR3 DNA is TGTGCCAGTAGTCCTACCGGACAGGGGACCTACGAGCAGTACTTC.